Listed here are 25 T cell receptor beta chains from one sample, sequenced in a study of T cell clonality in common variable immunodeficiency. Sequenced by immunoSEQ multiplex PCR; TCRdb stores in-frame clones only, minus some. Listed for the sample are some 33,000 clones, none seen a single time. The sample taken for sequencing was peripheral blood mononuclear cells. The receptors here all came from a person between 18 and 75 years old in good health.

This clone was detected ten times or more. Coverage ceases 3 residues before the CDR3 finishes, and the germline J gene fills in the end. The chain carries TRBV29-1 and TRBJ2-1; 7 nucleotides line up with TRBD2. This CDR3 is 14 amino acids long. V gave up 3 bases and J gave up 0 bases; unmatched junction bases: 2. Germline V CDR1 and CDR2: SQVTM, ANQGSEA. The CDR3 bases that were read are TGCAGCGTTGAGCGGGGGAGCTCCTACAATGAG. As protein: CSVERGSSYNE. In full, the CDR3 reads CSVERGSSYNEQFF.

In its sample, this clone was seen many times. The CDR3 is cut off 3 residues early in the read; its end comes from the germline J gene. This rearrangement joins TRBV9 to TRBJ2-1, with 11 bases identical to TRBD2. Germline V lookup: CDR1 SGDLS, CDR2 YYNGEE. CDR3 size: 15 residues. V dropped 3 bases and J dropped 6; count of bases not matched to a gene: 5. CDR3 bases read: TGTGCCAGCAGCGCGGGACTAGCGGAGCTCAATGAG. It is translated as CASSAGLAELNE. The whole CDR3 sequence is CASSAGLAELNEQFF. Complete variable domain (other parts from reference TRBV9 and TRBJ2-1): DSGVTQTPKHLITATGQRVTLRCSPRSGDLSVYWYQQSLDQGLQFLIQYYNGEERAKGNILERFSAQQFPDLHSELNLSSLELGDSALYFCASSAGLAELNEQFFGPGTRLTVL.

This clone appeared many times. The read is 3 residues too short to cover the CDR3 end, so that end is filled in from the germline J gene. J is TRBJ1-6 and V is TRBV7-6; 12 bases agree with TRBD1. With V trimmed by 4 bases and J by 6 bases, 1 base remained unmatched. The CDR3 sequence is 15 residues long. Germline loops: CDR1 SGHVS, CDR2 FNYEAQ. CDR3: CASSSGQGANSPLHF. The part of the CDR3 DNA that was read is TGTGCCAGCAGCTCGGGACAGGGGGCTAATTCACCC.

This clone has at least ten counts. The CDR3 end is not reached by the read, which stops 3 residues before it; the germline J gene fills it in. The rearrangement links TRBV18 to TRBJ1-2; D is possibly TRBD1 (6 bases). V was clipped by 2 bases and J by 4 bases, with 14 bases between them. The CDR3 is 15 residues long. Germline CDR1 KGHSH, CDR2 LQKENI. CDR3 region: CASSPMGAGTYGYTF. CDR3 DNA, as far as it was read: TGTGCCAGCTCACCAATGGGGGCAGGGACCTATGGC.

This clone was counted a few times. Possible read error: a much larger clone is one base away. The read terminates 3 residues before the CDR3 end, so the remaining end is supplied by the germline J gene. The chain uses TRBV7-9 and TRBJ1-2, with 7 positions matching TRBD1. The CDR3 loop spans 13 amino acids. Germline CDR1 reads SEHNR; CDR2 reads FQNEAQ (reference sequence). CDR3 DNA (partial): TGTTCCAGCAGCCCGGGACAGCGATATGGC. Amino acid sequence: CSSSPGQRYG. The whole CDR3 sequence is CSSSPGQRYGYTF.

Ten or more counts support this clone. The junction does not match germline at one end; this may be a read error. The read stops 3 residues short of the end of the CDR3; the missing end is completed from the germline J gene. This chain joins TRBV2 and TRBJ2-7; no clear D gene. There are 15 residues in the CDR3. CDR1 is SNHLY and CDR2 is FYNNEI in the germline V gene. Incomplete CDR3 DNA: TGTGCCAGCAGTGAAGAATCAAGCCGCTCCAACGAG. Translation gives CASSEESSRSNE. The whole CDR3 protein is CASSEESSRSNEQYF.

This clone was seen repeatedly, ten times or more. Sequencing ends 3 residues short of the CDR3 end; the germline J gene provides the rest. This chain joins TRBV5-1 and TRBJ2-7; D may be TRBD2 (6 bases). Germline V CDR1 and CDR2: SGHRS, YFSETQ. The V and J ends lost 4 bases and 5 bases respectively, with 16 bases between them. The CDR3 consists of 14 residues. The CDR3 is CASSGGSGGDEQYF. Incomplete CDR3 DNA: TGCGCCAGCAGCGGGGGGAGTGGGGGAGACGAG. The entire variable domain, with the rest obtained from reference TRBV5-1 and TRBJ2-7, is as follows: KAGVTQTPRYLIKTRGQQVTLSCSPISGHRSVSWYQQTPGQGLQFLFEYFSETQRNKGNFPGRFSGRQFSNSRSEMNVSTLELGDSALYLCASSGGSGGDEQYFGPGTRLTVT.

This clone was counted many times. The sequence runs out 3 residues before the end of the CDR3; the remainder is reconstructed from the germline J gene. Other DNA sequences in this sample translate to the same CDR3. The chain joins TRBV10-3 to TRBJ1-3; TRBD1 matches 7 bases. The CDR3 has 16 amino acids. With V trimmed by 5 bases and J by 3 bases, 10 bases remained unmatched. Germline V gene data show CDR1 as ENHRY and CDR2 as SYGVKD. The CDR3 loop reads CAISTPRQGSGNTIYF. Incomplete CDR3 DNA: TGTGCCATCAGTACACCCCGACAGGGCAGTGGAAACACC.

This clone showed up many times. The read finishes 3 residues shy of the CDR3 end, and the germline J gene is used to complete it. The chain links TRBV4-2 to TRBJ2-5; 7 bases match TRBD1. The CDR3 totals 15 residues. CDR1 and CDR2 from the germline V gene are LGHNA and YNFKEQ. After removal of 0 bases from V and 3 bases from J, the junction contained 4 bases not matched to a gene. The sequenced part of the CDR3 DNA is TGTGCCAGCAGCCAAGATCTGGGACAGAAAGAGACC. It encodes CASSQDLGQKET. Given in full, the CDR3 is CASSQDLGQKETQYF.

In its sample, this clone was seen a few times. The CDR3 goes on 3 residues after the read ends, and that part is filled in from the germline J gene. V and J are TRBV6-2 or TRBV6-3 and TRBJ1-2; D is uncertain. CDR1 is MNHEY and CDR2 is SVGEGT in the germline V gene. The length of the CDR3 is 17 residues. CDR3 in amino acids: CASSSLVGAANSYDYTF. The covered CDR3 bases are TGTGCCAGCAGTTCCCTCGTTGGCGCGGCCAACTCCTACGAC.

Remarks on this clone: One end of the junction does not line up with germline, which may come from a read error. The sequenced fragment ends 3 residues before the CDR3 boundary, so the rest is inferred from the germline J gene. The identical CDR3 is also encoded by other nucleotide sequences in the sample. The chain recombines TRBV18 with TRBJ1-3; D possibly corresponds to TRBD1 (6 bases). The CDR3 sequence is 19 residues long. Germline lookup yields CDR1 KGHSH and CDR2 LQKENI. The sequenced part of the CDR3 DNA is TGTGCCAGCTCACCGCCACGACAGGATAGAATCGGCTCTGGAAACACA. This sequence encodes CASSPPRQDRIGSGNT. The CDR3 in its entirety is CASSPPRQDRIGSGNTIYF.

The sample holds many counts of this clone. The read halts 3 residues ahead of the CDR3 end, with the missing end drawn from the germline J gene. The chain is built from TRBV10-3 and TRBJ1-2, with a weak D call TRBD1 (5 bases). Germline V CDR1 and CDR2: ENHRY, SYGVKD. This CDR3 is 16 amino acids long. The CDR3 DNA, read in part, is TGTGCCATCCATCAACGGCGGACAAGCCTAACTTGGGGC. Residues: CAIHQRRTSLTWG. The whole CDR3 protein reads CAIHQRRTSLTWGYTF.

There are many counts of this clone. The missing CDR3 end, 3 residues past where the read stops, is filled in from the germline J gene. This sequence joins TRBV11-2 and TRBJ2-7; TRBD1 matches at 10 bases. This CDR3 contains 14 residues. CDR1 is SGHAT and CDR2 is FQNNGV in the germline V gene. The trim removed 4 bases at V and 4 bases at J, leaving 4 bases unmatched. The CDR3 here is CASSSGTGVYEQYF. The sequenced part of the CDR3 DNA is TGTGCCAGCAGCTCTGGGACAGGGGTTTACGAG.

In this sample, this clone turned up many times. The read ends 3 residues early relative to the CDR3; the germline J gene fills the gap. The V gene is TRBV20-1, the J gene TRBJ1-2, with D possibly TRBD1 on 5 matching bases. There are 18 residues in the CDR3. V dropped 6 bases and J dropped 1 base, with 27 bases sitting between them. Germline CDR1 and CDR2: DFQATT and SNEGSKA (reference sequence). The covered CDR3 bases are TGCAGTGCCTTCACCCAACATCATCCGGGGGTCGATAACTATGGC. As protein: CSAFTQHHPGVDNYG. The CDR3, in full, reads CSAFTQHHPGVDNYGYTF.

In its sample, this clone was seen many times. The sequenced fragment ends 3 residues before the CDR3 boundary, so the rest is inferred from the germline J gene. V is TRBV20-1 and J is TRBJ2-5; possible D gene TRBD1, 6 bases. The germline V gene encodes CDR1 DFQATT and CDR2 SNEGSKA (reference sequence). V shed 0 bases and J shed 1 base, with 12 bases lying between them. The CDR3 spans 15 residues. The part of the CDR3 DNA that was read is TGCAGTGCTAGAGATGGCAGGACAGTCCAAGAGACC. It codes for CSARDGRTVQET. The CDR3, in full, reads CSARDGRTVQETQYF.

This clone is termed medium-sized. The CDR3 end falls 3 residues outside the read, so it is completed with the germline J gene. The V and J genes are TRBV30 and TRBJ1-5, with 11 positions matching TRBD1. CDR3 length: 16 residues. Germline loops: CDR1 GTSNPN, CDR2 SVGIG (reference sequence). The trim removed 5 bases at V and 6 bases at J, leaving 12 bases unmatched. This CDR3 reads CAWERGTGGGGQPQHF. CDR3 bases read: TGTGCCTGGGAGAGGGGGACAGGGGGAGGTGGTCAGCCC. The full variable domain, rest sourced from reference TRBV30 and TRBJ1-5, is SQTIHQWPATLVQPVGSPLSLECTVEGTSNPNLYWYRQAAGRGLQLLFYSVGIGQISSEVPQNLSASRPQDRQFILSSKKLLLSDSGFYLCAWERGTGGGGQPQHFGDGTRLSIL.

The sample holds many counts of this clone. The CDR3 end is not reached by the read, which stops 3 residues before it; the germline J gene fills it in. This sequence joins TRBV20-1 and TRBJ1-2; 9 positions match TRBD1. Germline CDR1 reads DFQATT; CDR2 reads SNEGSKA (reference sequence). There are 13 residues in the CDR3. V trimming: 4 bases; J trimming: 5 bases; junction bases outside the gene matches: 5. The CDR3 DNA, read in part, is TGCAGTGCTATAAGGACAGGGGAGTATGGC. It specifies CSAIRTGEYG. The full-length CDR3 reads as CSAIRTGEYGYTF.

This clone was observed at least ten times. The DNA read from the CDR3 is TGTGCCAGTAGCCCTCGAATACTAATCAATCAGCCC. As protein: CASSPRILINQP. The CDR3 in full is CASSPRILINQPQHF. V and J are TRBV19 and TRBJ1-5; D ambiguous. Coverage ceases 3 residues before the CDR3 finishes, and the germline J gene fills in the end. The CDR3 runs to 15 residues. Germline V gene sequence: CDR1 LNHDA, CDR2 SQIVND (reference sequence). V lost 6 bases to trimming and J lost 3 bases, with 15 bases between them. The variable domain in full, completed from reference TRBV19 and TRBJ1-5, reads DGGITQSPKYLFRKEGQNVTLSCEQNLNHDAMYWYRQDPGQGLRLIYYSQIVNDFQKGDIAEGYSVSREKKESFPLTVTSAQKNPTAFYLCASSPRILINQPQHFGDGTRLSIL.

This clone was observed at least ten times. The sequenced CDR3 bases are TGTGCCAGCAGCCCTACGTTCGAAGGGACTGAA. Translation: CASSPTFEGTE. The CDR3 in full is CASSPTFEGTEAFF. The chain recombines TRBV5-6 with TRBJ1-1, with D uncertain. Read data end 3 residues before the CDR3 end; the end is taken from the germline J gene. There are 14 residues in the CDR3. The V gene's germline CDR1 is SGHDT and CDR2 YYEEEE. Between the trimmed V and J ends, which lost 4 bases and 5 bases, there was a span of 15 bases.

Points on this clone: The read terminates 3 residues before the CDR3 end, so the remaining end is supplied by the germline J gene. The rearrangement uses TRBV2 and TRBJ2-2; no clear D gene. Per germline, CDR1 SNHLY and CDR2 FYNNEI. The CDR3 covers 13 residues. The covered CDR3 bases are TGTGCCACCAGACCAACAGTTAATGAAAAG. This encodes CATRPTVNEK. Given in full, the CDR3 is CATRPTVNEKLFF.

Remarks on this clone: The DNA ends 3 residues before the CDR3 does, and the rest of the CDR3 is filled in from the germline J gene. This chain connects TRBV18 to TRBJ1-2; the match to TRBD1 covers 8 bases. CDR1 is KGHSH and CDR2 is LQKENI in the germline V gene. CDR3 length equals 16 residues. The CDR3 is CASSPYRGSSYNDYTF. The covered CDR3 bases are TGTGCCAGCTCACCCTACAGGGGGAGCTCCTACAATGAC.

The table lists this clone with many counts. The sequenced CDR3 bases are TGTGCCAGTAATGACAGGGGGCAAGGCTATGGC. It yields the protein CASNDRGQGYG. The whole CDR3 reads CASNDRGQGYGYTF. The chain joins TRBV19 to TRBJ1-2; TRBD1 matches 10 bases. The CDR3 extends 3 residues past the end of the read, so its final part is completed from the germline J gene. Germline V CDR1 and CDR2: LNHDA, SQIVND (reference sequence). After removal of 7 bases from V and 4 bases from J, the junction contained 6 bases not matched to a gene. This CDR3 comprises 14 residues.

This clone was found many times. The covered CDR3 bases are TGCGCCAGCAGCTCCGGACAGACGAACACCGGGGAG. Protein sequence: CASSSGQTNTGE. The whole CDR3 sequence is CASSSGQTNTGELFF. This chain links TRBV5-1 with TRBJ2-2; maybe TRBD1 (6 bases). The CDR3 end is not reached by the read, which stops 3 residues before it; the germline J gene fills it in. This CDR3 region has 15 residues. The V gene lost 3 bases and the J gene lost 0 bases, with 9 bases spanning the gap. In germline, CDR1 is SGHRS, CDR2 YFSETQ.

This clone was recorded many times. One junction end does not reproduce the germline sequence, and a read error may be involved. With the read ending 3 residues before the CDR3 end, the germline J gene is used to fill in that end. The chain links TRBV4-2 to TRBJ1-2; D not resolved. The CDR3 is 16 amino acids. CDR1 and CDR2 from the germline V gene are LGHNA and YNFKEQ. The CDR3 bases that were read are TGCGCCAGCAGCCAAGACTCCAGAACGTTCTACTATGGC. Translated: CASSQDSRTFYYG. The CDR3, in full, reads CASSQDSRTFYYGYTF.

This clone was counted ten times or more. The read gets to within 3 residues of the CDR3 end, and the germline J gene fills in the rest. This chain connects TRBV20-1 to TRBJ2-7, with D perhaps TRBD1 (6 bases). Between the trimmed V and J ends, which lost 5 bases and 5 bases, there was a span of 16 bases. Germline CDR1 and CDR2: DFQATT and SNEGSKA (reference sequence). This CDR3 has 13 amino acids. The sequenced CDR3 bases are TGCAGTGCTCCAACAGGGTCCCTCGACGAG. Translating gives CSAPTGSLDE. The entire CDR3 is CSAPTGSLDEQYF.